Described below is a single T cell receptor (beta chain) sequence and its context. TCRdb recomputed calls from the RACE reads with MiXCR, one row per CDR3 protein. The sample shows approximately 34,000 distinct CDR3 sequences, 5.5% to 8% of them seen only once. This entry is derived from a study of human T cells and chemical hapten exposure. Documented time point: patch test 1, 2 weeks after DPC sensitization. Specified treatment: therapeutic diphenylcyclopropenone sensitization with weekly scalp DPC. The starting material, unfractionated whole blood, was used for total RNA extraction. This sequence originates from a woman in her twenties or thirties with alopecia areata. Some clones in this sample may be carry-over from other donors' samples. Sequenced material: whole blood, taken in connection with sensitization to the hapten diphenylcyclopropenone (DPC).

This CDR3 reads CASSLRDRPLHEQYF. Here the CDR3 DNA reads TGTGCCAGCAGCTTGAGAGACAGACCCCTCCACGAGCAGTACTTC. This chain connects TRBV13 to TRBJ2-7; possible D gene TRBD1, 5 bases. The germline V gene has CDR1 PRHDT and CDR2 FYEKMQ (reference sequence). This CDR3 comprises 15 residues. V dropped 3 bases and J dropped 5 bases, with 17 bases sitting between them.